This entry lists 18 T cell receptor beta chains sequenced from one sample in a study of a mutant IDH1 vaccine in newly diagnosed glioma. Time point noted: week 23, last vaccination. Topical imiquimod was applied with each vaccine dose, which held 300 ug of mutant IDH1 20-mer peptide. Generated by immunoSEQ multiplex PCR, the TCRdb table keeps only in-frame clones and is missing some. The sample includes approximately 67,000 clones, around 82% of them seen just once. The antigens these receptors bind are not known. The sample in question was PBMCs, obtained from a glioma patient whose treatment included an IDH1 peptide vaccine. The receptors come from a man aged 18 to 30 with glioma.

The V and J genes are TRBV5-1 and TRBJ2-1; 10 bases are shared with TRBD2. CDR3 length: 16 amino acids. Germline assignment: CDR1 SGHRS and CDR2 YFSETQ. Unmatched junction bases numbered 8, after V lost 4 bases and J lost 4 bases. The CDR3 DNA sequence: TGCGCCAGCAGCCCAGCCACTAGCGGGGTTTACAATGAGCAGTTCTTC. It specifies CASSPATSGVYNEQFF.

This sequence joins TRBV29-1 and TRBJ2-5; D assignment may be TRBD1 or TRBD2 (5 bases each). Trimming cost V 4 bases and J 5 bases, with 11 bases left between them. Germline-derived CDR1 and CDR2 are SQVTM and ANQGSEA. The CDR3 runs to 12 residues. The CDR3 protein is CSVGDWGETQYF. The CDR3 bases are TGCAGCGTTGGAGACTGGGGGGAGACCCAGTACTTC.

V usage is TRBV27 and J usage is TRBJ1-2, with D perhaps matching TRBD1 (6 bases). The CDR3 covers 15 residues. Germline-derived CDR1 and CDR2 are MNHEY and SMNVEV (reference sequence). The germline V and J ends were trimmed by 4 bases and 4 bases, with 16 bases remaining between them. CDR3 region: CASSWGQGIGYGYTF. In nucleotides, the CDR3 is TGTGCCAGCAGTTGGGGGCAGGGGATAGGCTATGGCTACACCTTC.

The V and J genes are TRBV18 and TRBJ1-6; D uncertain. This CDR3 is built from 13 residues. CDR1 and CDR2 from the germline V gene are KGHSH and LQKENI. Trimming shortened V by 3 bases and J by 5 bases, and 5 bases separated the two germline ends. The CDR3, as DNA: TGTGCCAGCTCACCCGTCGATAATTCACCCCTCCACTTT. Translating it yields CASSPVDNSPLHF. Looking up the rest from reference TRBV18 and TRBJ1-6 gives the full variable domain: NAGVMQNPRHLVRRRGQEARLRCSPMKGHSHVYWYRQLPEEGLKFMVYLQKENIIDESGMPKERFSAEFPKEGPSILRIQQVVRGDSAAYFCASSPVDNSPLHFGNGTRLTVT.

This chain joins TRBV7-9 and TRBJ1-5; D may be TRBD1 (5 bases). CDR3 length equals 13 residues. Germline values: CDR1 SEHNR, CDR2 FQNEAQ (reference sequence). Trimming removed 5 bases from V and 7 bases from J, with 12 bases in between. DNA of the CDR3: TGTGCCAGCAGCCCGGGACGGACCCAGCCCCAGCATTTT. This encodes CASSPGRTQPQHF. Full variable domain (missing parts from reference TRBV7-9 and TRBJ1-5): DTGVSQNPRHKITKRGQNVTFRCDPISEHNRLYWYRQTLGQGPEFLTYFQNEAQLEKSRLLSDRFSAERPKGSFSTLEIQRTEQGDSAMYLCASSPGRTQPQHFGDGTRLSIL.

The V call is TRBV4-3, the J call TRBJ1-2, with D hard to call. The germline CDR1 and CDR2 sequences are LGHNA and YSLEER. This CDR3 spans 15 amino acids. The V gene lost 2 bases and the J gene lost 4 bases, with 14 bases spanning the gap. CDR3 DNA sequence: TGCGCCAGCAGCCAATTTAATGGGTTTAGCTATGGCTACACCTTC. Its protein product is CASSQFNGFSYGYTF.

The chain recombines TRBV30 with TRBJ1-3, with a tentative D call TRBD1 (5 bases). Per the germline V gene, CDR1 is GTSNPN and CDR2 is SVGIG (reference sequence). Trimming took off 8 bases at V and 3 bases at J, with 5 bases between the two ends. This CDR3 has 10 residues. The CDR3 DNA follows: TGTGCCCAGGGTGGAAACACCATATATTTT. It translates to CAQGGNTIYF.

This chain uses TRBV5-4 with TRBJ2-3; 7 bases align to TRBD2. The V gene's germline CDR1 is SGHNT and CDR2 YYREEE (reference sequence). J gave up 6 bases and V 0 bases, and 10 bases lay outside the gene matches. The CDR3 consists of 16 residues. DNA of the CDR3: TGTGCCAGCAGCTTGGGACACCGGCGGGAGATCGATACGCAGTATTTT. This encodes CASSLGHRREIDTQYF.

This clone has more than one count but fewer than ten. V gene TRBV4-3 combines with J gene TRBJ1-4, with 7 bases fitting TRBD1. The germline gives CDR1 LGHNA, CDR2 YSLEER. V dropped 4 bases and J dropped 0; count of bases not matched to a gene: 11. This CDR3 is 18 amino acids long. CDR3 sequence reads: CASSLGQGGRATNEKLFF. The CDR3 nucleotides read TGCGCCAGCAGCCTGGGCCAGGGGGGAAGAGCAACTAATGAAAAACTGTTTTTT.

This chain joins TRBV5-6 and TRBJ2-3; weak D call: TRBD2 (5 bases). Trimming cost V 6 bases and J 2 bases, with 19 bases left between them. Germline CDR1 reads SGHDT; CDR2 reads YYEEEE. CDR3 length: 16 amino acids. In nucleotides, the CDR3 is TGTGCCAGCACCCCCCACGGGGATTACCACACAGATACGCAGTATTTT. Translation gives CASTPHGDYHTDTQYF.

In this sample, this clone turned up once. DNA of the CDR3: TGTGCCAGCAGTGGTCCCCCATATGAGCAGTTCTTC. Amino acid sequence: CASSGPPYEQFF. The chain has TRBV2 and TRBJ2-1; D not certain. This CDR3 comprises 12 residues. V was cut by 4 bases and J by 8 bases, with 9 bases left in between. Germline CDR1 and CDR2: SNHLY and FYNNEI.

The chain employs TRBV6-4 and TRBJ1-5; D remains unclear. Germline CDR1 MRHNA, CDR2 SNTAGT. Deletions cut 5 bases from V and 0 bases from J, with 11 bases between. This CDR3 spans 15 amino acids. Here the CDR3 reads CASSIGQDSNQPQHF. Written as DNA, the CDR3 is TGTGCCAGCAGTATAGGTCAGGATAGCAATCAGCCCCAGCATTTT.

This rearrangement joins TRBV29-1 to TRBJ1-1; maybe TRBD1 (5 bases). This CDR3 spans 10 amino acids. The V gene lost 7 bases and the J gene lost 7 bases, with 10 bases spanning the gap. Germline assignment: CDR1 SQVTM and CDR2 ANQGSEA. The CDR3 region has the DNA TGCAGCGGGACACAACTTGAAGCTTTCTTT. Translating it yields CSGTQLEAFF.

The rearrangement links TRBV19 to TRBJ1-1; 7 positions match TRBD1. The CDR3 has 14 amino acids. Trimming took 9 bases from V and 8 from J; bases not matched to a gene: 15. The germline V gene has CDR1 LNHDA and CDR2 SQIVND (reference sequence). The CDR3 sequence is CASSQYKPGQEAFF. In nucleotides, the CDR3 is TGTGCCAGCAGCCAGTATAAGCCGGGACAGGAAGCTTTCTTT. Based on the CDR3 plus reference TRBV19 and TRBJ1-1, the full variable domain is DGGITQSPKYLFRKEGQNVTLSCEQNLNHDAMYWYRQDPGQGLRLIYYSQIVNDFQKGDIAEGYSVSREKKESFPLTVTSAQKNPTAFYLCASSQYKPGQEAFFGQGTRLTVV.

V usage is TRBV30 and J usage is TRBJ1-2; TRBD1 aligns across 9 bases. The V and J ends lost 2 bases and 4 bases, in that order; junction bases with no gene match: 8. The CDR3 extends over 15 amino acids. CDR1 and CDR2 from the germline V gene are GTSNPN and SVGIG (reference sequence). DNA for the CDR3: TGTGCCTGGAGTCCTTCCCCGACAGGGGGCTATGGCTACACCTTC. Amino acid sequence: CAWSPSPTGGYGYTF.

The chain is built from TRBV13 and TRBJ1-1, with 10 nucleotides matching TRBD1. The CDR3 totals 15 residues. The germline gives CDR1 PRHDT, CDR2 FYEKMQ (reference sequence). The junction had 11 bases not matched to a gene; V was cut back by 7 bases and J by 6 bases. This chain's CDR3 is CASNTNRDRGSEAFF. The DNA for the CDR3 is TGTGCCAGCAACACCAACCGGGACAGGGGCTCTGAAGCTTTCTTT.

This chain uses TRBV11-2 with TRBJ2-1, with TRBD2 matching over 9 bases. CDR3 length: 13 residues. CDR1 is SGHAT and CDR2 is FQNNGV in the germline V gene. V lost 5 bases to trimming and J lost 11 bases; unmatched junction nucleotides: 7. CDR3 bases: TGTGCCAGCAGCATCTTAGCGGGGGTTAAGCAGTTCTTC. It translates to CASSILAGVKQFF.

This chain links TRBV4-3 with TRBJ1-3, with 8 bases aligning to TRBD1. The V gene end was trimmed by 7 bases and the J gene end by 4 bases; junction bases not matched to a gene: 9. This CDR3 spans 15 amino acids. From germline, CDR1 is LGHNA and CDR2 YSLEER. CDR3 amino acids: CASTPDRGFGNTIYF. DNA for the CDR3: TGCGCCAGCACCCCCGACAGGGGCTTCGGAAACACCATATATTTT.